This T cell receptor (beta chain) came from a study of T cells in Graves' hyperthyroidism and ophthalmopathy. This clonotype was picked up many times. Its antigen is not identified. Study results and limitations: Researchers found most expanded thyroid clonotypes above 0.001 in blood as well.

From RNA transcripts, TCR beta CDR3 regions were amplified. HTBI primers were used for first-round RT-PCR of the TCR CDR3. In TCRdb, the multiplex PCR reads were re-called with MiXCR into one record per CDR3 protein. The sample records nearly 600,000 distinct CDR3 sequences, approximately 14% being singletons. Trimming removed 6 bases from V and 2 bases from J; junction bases left unmatched: 9. There are 16 residues in the CDR3. CDR1 MDHEN and CDR2 SYDVKM come from the germline V gene. The sequence derives from a woman aged 18-29 years with Graves' ophthalmopathy. Sequencing was carried out using blood. The chain combines TRBV28 with TRBJ2-7; 11 nucleotides line up with TRBD2. The CDR3 here is CASSSSGTSGTYEQYF. Written as DNA, the CDR3 is TGTGCCAGCAGCTCATCCGGGACTAGCGGAACCTACGAGCAGTACTTC.